The TCR beta chain described here comes from a study of T cells after yellow fever vaccination. This CDR3 is 15 amino acids long. Between the trimmed V and J ends, which lost 1 base and 3 bases, there was a span of 10 bases. Germline-derived CDR1 and CDR2 are LGHNA and YNFKEQ. This clonotype has more than one count but fewer than ten. A process of 5'RACE template switching, which added a universal primer site and UMIs, was used to make TCR cDNA. TCRdb passed the 5' RACE reads through MiXCR, listing each CDR3 protein once. In the table there are 350,000 to 450,000 distinct CDR3 sequences, around a sixth of which are singletons.

The chain couples TRBV4-2 to TRBJ1-5; D call uncertain. The sequencing used PBMCs, collected before the yellow fever booster vaccination. The TCR was taken from a man in his late teens or twenties who received the YFV17D yellow fever vaccine. The CDR3 DNA follows: TGTGCCAGCAGCCAAGCTGGCAGATTCAATCAGCCCCAGCATTTT. This sequence encodes CASSQAGRFNQPQHF.